This T cell receptor beta chain is drawn from a study of shared clonotypes between healthy human individuals. 200 to 250 ng DNA, 30,000 or so T cell genomes, went into each sorted-subset replicate PCR. The data were produced by immunoSEQ multiplex PCR, yet TCRdb's version contains in-frame clones alone and is incomplete. Of under 850,000 clones listed, about 92% were seen once; the top ten hold less than 25%. Points on this clone: Its antigen remains unidentified.

Naivety among CD8 cells was defined by CD45RO negativity and positive CCR7 selection, thereby excluding terminally differentiated effector memory CD45RA+ cells. Each of the donors was a healthy adult who was HIV-negative and had not had a recent acute infection or vaccination. The CDR3 has 15 residues. Germline V gives CDR1 SGHAT, CDR2 FQNNGV. The V gene lost 4 bases and the J gene lost 4 bases, with 16 bases spanning the gap. Study results and limitations: Clonotypes shared by all four sorted-subset donors had higher generation probabilities than non-shared clonotypes.

This receptor was taken from a man aged 25 to 40 in good health. The chain links TRBV11-2 to TRBJ1-2; unclear D gene. Sequenced sample: naive CD8+ T cells sorted from blood. CDR3 nucleotides: TGTGCCAGCAGCTCCTCACCGAAGGGTCCCTATGGCTACACCTTC. Amino acids: CASSSSPKGPYGYTF.